Following are 30 T cell receptor beta chains from one sample sequenced in a study of response to subunit inactivated influenza vaccine. TCRdb reprocessed the RT-PCR reads via MiXCR and lists one record per CDR3 protein. The table includes hundreds of thousands of distinct CDR3 sequences, 12% detected once. The sample consisted of PBMCs from blood, taken on the day of vaccination. Receptor source: a man aged 50 or older who received an inactivated influenza vaccine.

The chain has TRBV9 and TRBJ2-1; 10 nucleotides line up with TRBD2. Germline V lookup: CDR1 SGDLS, CDR2 YYNGEE. The CDR3 runs to 14 residues. V shed 4 bases and J 8 bases; nucleotides not matched to a gene: 6. The DNA of the CDR3 is TGTGCCAGCAGCCGAGGACTAGCGGCGGATGAGCAGTTCTTC. This gives the protein CASSRGLAADEQFF.

At least ten counts were recorded for this clonotype. The rearrangement uses TRBV10-3 and TRBJ2-1; D is perhaps TRBD1 or TRBD2 (5 bases each). Looked up from germline, CDR1 is ENHRY and CDR2 is SYGVKD. Between the trimmed V and J ends, which lost 0 bases and 9 bases, there was a span of 15 bases. The CDR3 covers 15 residues. The DNA for the CDR3 is TGTGCCATCAGTGAGTCCAGGGACCGCGGGCGTGAGCAGTTCTTC. Its translation is CAISESRDRGREQFF.

The chain has TRBV4-3 and TRBJ2-2; TRBD2 matches at 9 bases. Germline V gene data show CDR1 as LGHNA and CDR2 as YSLEER. This CDR3 is built from 17 residues. Trimming removed 0 bases from V and 6 bases from J; junction bases left unmatched: 8. CDR3 DNA sequence: TGCGCCAGCAGCCAAGACGCTCTAGCGGGACGGGCCGGGGAGCTGTTTTTT. It yields the protein CASSQDALAGRAGELFF.

This clonotype was counted a few times. This chain uses TRBV27 with TRBJ2-7, with 7 bases aligning to TRBD2. V lost 11 bases, J lost 3 bases, and 13 bases stayed unmatched. The germline V gene encodes CDR1 MNHEY and CDR2 SMNVEV (reference sequence). The CDR3 contains 14 residues. The CDR3 DNA is TGTGCCCCCGACGGGAGGTTTAACCTCTACGAGCAGTACTTC. Its protein is CAPDGRFNLYEQYF.

There are many counts of this clonotype. This chain links TRBV29-1 with TRBJ2-3; D gene uncertain. Germline loops: CDR1 SQVTM, CDR2 ANQGSEA. The CDR3 totals 13 residues. Trimming shortened V by 2 bases and J by 6 bases, and 12 bases separated the two germline ends. CDR3 in amino acids: CSVEFRLQDTQYF. The CDR3 coding sequence is TGCAGCGTTGAATTTAGGCTTCAGGATACGCAGTATTTT.

The chain joins TRBV4-2 to TRBJ1-6; TRBD1 is a possible D gene (5 bases). Germline CDR1 and CDR2: LGHNA and YNFKEQ. This CDR3 comprises 13 residues. The germline V and J ends were trimmed by 0 bases and 16 bases, with 13 bases remaining between them. The CDR3, as DNA: TGTGCCAGCAGCCAAGAAAGGAGCAGGGAGCTCCACTTT. Its translation is CASSQERSRELHF.

This clonotype was observed once. The chain employs TRBV5-1 and TRBJ2-1; tentative D call: TRBD2 (5 bases). This CDR3 comprises 13 residues. CDR1 and CDR2 from the germline V gene are SGHRS and YFSETQ. V was cut by 2 bases and J by 8 bases, with 11 bases left in between. CDR3 in amino acids: CASSFRNGDEQFF. CDR3 nucleotides: TGCGCCAGCAGCTTCCGAAACGGGGATGAGCAGTTCTTC. Combining the CDR3 with reference TRBV5-1 and TRBJ2-1 gives the whole variable domain KAGVTQTPRYLIKTRGQQVTLSCSPISGHRSVSWYQQTPGQGLQFLFEYFSETQRNKGNFPGRFSGRQFSNSRSEMNVSTLELGDSALYLCASSFRNGDEQFFGPGTRLTVL.

V gene TRBV5-1 combines with J gene TRBJ2-3; D uncertain. Germline V lookup: CDR1 SGHRS, CDR2 YFSETQ. The CDR3 covers 14 residues. V shed 0 bases and J shed 4 bases, with 9 bases lying between them. CDR3 region: CASSLAQQADTQYF. CDR3 sequence (DNA): TGCGCCAGCAGCTTGGCCCAGCAGGCAGATACGCAGTATTTT.

The gene calls are TRBV4-3 and TRBJ2-7; the D is unclear. The germline V gene encodes CDR1 LGHNA and CDR2 YSLEER. CDR3 length: 15 amino acids. Trimming removed 1 base from V and 1 base from J, with 11 bases in between. The chain's CDR3 is CASSQAGRGSYEQYF. In DNA form, the CDR3 reads TGCGCCAGCAGCCAAGCGGGCCGAGGATCCTACGAGCAGTACTTC.

The rearrangement links TRBV5-1 to TRBJ2-7; TRBD2 matches at 12 bases. CDR1 is SGHRS and CDR2 is YFSETQ in the germline V gene. V shed 5 bases, J shed 6 bases, and the junction held 9 bases outside the gene matches. The length of the CDR3 is 15 residues. CDR3 in amino acids: CASSTGLAGKGEQYF. CDR3 DNA sequence: TGCGCCAGCAGTACCGGACTAGCGGGAAAGGGCGAGCAGTACTTC.

This clonotype was recorded a few times. The chain carries TRBV5-1 and TRBJ2-1; 8 positions match TRBD2. This CDR3 is built from 16 residues. J lost 3 bases, V lost 3 bases, and 8 bases had no gene match. Germline assignment: CDR1 SGHRS and CDR2 YFSETQ. CDR3 in amino acids: CASSWRGSGSYNEQFF. The CDR3 DNA follows: TGCGCCAGCAGCTGGCGTGGGAGCGGGAGCTACAATGAGCAGTTCTTC.

This clonotype has just a few counts. This chain connects TRBV18 to TRBJ2-7; 9 nucleotides match TRBD2. The junction had 3 bases not matched to a gene; V was cut back by 3 bases and J by 3 bases. This CDR3 is 14 amino acids long. CDR1 KGHSH and CDR2 LQKENI come from the germline V gene. The CDR3 DNA follows: TGTGCCAGCTCACCGACTAGCGGATACTACGAGCAGTACTTC. Translated, it gives CASSPTSGYYEQYF.

The gene calls are TRBV10-3 and TRBJ2-3, with TRBD1 matching over 7 bases. The ends lost 7 bases at V and 3 bases at J; junction bases unmatched: 7. The germline V gene has CDR1 ENHRY and CDR2 SYGVKD. This CDR3 comprises 14 residues. CDR3 loop: CAINPGQTTDTQYF. CDR3 bases: TGTGCCATCAATCCGGGACAGACAACAGATACGCAGTATTTT.

There are many counts of this clonotype. J is TRBJ2-2 and V is TRBV5-1; 8 bases are shared with TRBD1. The germline gives CDR1 SGHRS, CDR2 YFSETQ. This CDR3 has 13 residues. Trimming at V came to 5 bases and at J to 3 bases, leaving 0 bases not matched to a gene. For the CDR3, the DNA is TGCGCCAGCAGGGACAGGGACACCGGGGAGCTGTTTTTT. Translation gives CASRDRDTGELFF.

This clonotype turned up a few times. This sequence joins TRBV3-1 and TRBJ2-7; D ambiguous. The V and J ends lost 2 bases and 2 bases respectively, with 7 bases between them. The CDR3 has 13 residues. Germline values: CDR1 LGHDT, CDR2 YNNKEL (reference sequence). CDR3 in DNA: TGTGCCAGCAGCCAAAGGCGGACCTACGAGCAGTACTTC. As protein: CASSQRRTYEQYF.

The genes are TRBV3-1 and TRBJ2-5; no firm D call. The germline V gene has CDR1 LGHDT and CDR2 YNNKEL (reference sequence). V shed 4 bases and J shed 4 bases, with 16 bases lying between them. The CDR3 runs 15 residues. CDR3 coding DNA: TGTGCCAGCAGCCCAAGCACCTCCAACGGAGAGACCCAGTACTTC. Its translation: CASSPSTSNGETQYF.

This clonotype showed up many times. The rearrangement uses TRBV3-1 and TRBJ2-2; weak D call: TRBD2 (6 bases). This CDR3 is 13 amino acids long. The ends were cut back, 1 base at V and 7 bases at J, with 7 bases in the middle. Germline CDR1 reads LGHDT; CDR2 reads YNNKEL (reference sequence). CDR3 protein: CASSQGGVGELFF. CDR3 nucleotide sequence: TGTGCCAGCAGCCAAGGGGGGGTCGGGGAGCTGTTTTTT.

This clonotype was seen a few times. V is TRBV5-1 and J is TRBJ1-2, with a tentative D call TRBD1 (5 bases). The CDR3 loop spans 14 amino acids. The germline V gene has CDR1 SGHRS and CDR2 YFSETQ. Trimming shortened V by 2 bases and J by 7 bases, and 15 bases separated the two germline ends. The CDR3 is CASSFRQGEAGYTF. In DNA, the CDR3 is TGCGCCAGCAGCTTCAGGCAGGGAGAGGCTGGCTACACCTTC.

This clonotype was seen only a few times. The CDR3 spells CASSENSGANVLTF. CDR3 nucleotides: TGTGCCAGTAGTGAGAACTCTGGGGCCAACGTCCTGACTTTC. This chain connects TRBV19 to TRBJ2-6; no firm D call. Germline lookup yields CDR1 LNHDA and CDR2 SQIVND (reference sequence). This CDR3 has 14 amino acids. V was cut by 5 bases and J by 0 bases, with 5 bases left in between.

In DNA form, the CDR3 reads TGTGCCAGCAGTCCCATTTCGGGATCATTAGGGAATGAGCAGTTCTTC. Its protein is CASSPISGSLGNEQFF. V is TRBV28 and J is TRBJ2-1, with a possible D match to TRBD2 (5 bases). Germline V gene sequence: CDR1 MDHEN, CDR2 SYDVKM. The germline V and J ends were trimmed by 5 bases and 7 bases, with 21 bases remaining between them. The CDR3 contains 16 residues.

This chain joins TRBV4-3 and TRBJ1-1; D is perhaps TRBD1 (6 bases). The V and J ends lost 0 bases and 3 bases respectively, with 11 bases between them. Per the germline V gene, CDR1 is LGHNA and CDR2 is YSLEER. This CDR3 is built from 15 residues. This CDR3 reads CASSQDLAGDTEAFF. CDR3 DNA: TGCGCCAGCAGCCAAGATCTGGCAGGGGACACTGAAGCTTTCTTT.

This clonotype was picked up many times. The chain joins TRBV19 to TRBJ1-1, with D unresolved. Trimming stripped 2 bases from V and 4 bases from J, with 8 bases between. Germline V gives CDR1 LNHDA, CDR2 SQIVND (reference sequence). CDR3 length: 13 residues. DNA for the CDR3: TGTGCCAGTAGTATACGGCTGGGCACTGAAGCTTTCTTT. It yields the protein CASSIRLGTEAFF.

This clonotype was observed a handful of times. The chain carries TRBV6-1 and TRBJ2-2, with D hard to call. The ends were cut back, 7 bases at V and 0 bases at J, with 9 bases in the middle. Germline loops: CDR1 MNHNS, CDR2 SASEGT. The CDR3 has 14 amino acids. This chain's CDR3 is CASTRLTNTGELFF. CDR3 sequence (DNA): TGTGCCAGCACTAGGCTTACGAACACCGGGGAGCTGTTTTTT.

This clonotype appeared once. Possible read error: a much larger clone is one base away. The chain links TRBV7-9 to TRBJ2-7, with 7 nucleotides matching TRBD1. This CDR3 is 14 amino acids long. CDR1 and CDR2 (germline): SEHNR, FQNEAQ (reference sequence). CDR3 in amino acids: CAGSLGGGSREQYF. For the CDR3, the DNA is TGTGCCGGCAGCTTAGGGGGCGGGTCTCGCGAGCAGTACTTC. Based on the CDR3 plus reference TRBV7-9 and TRBJ2-7, the full variable domain is DTGVSQNPRHKITKRGQNVTFRCDPISEHNRLYWYRQTLGQGPEFLTYFQNEAQLEKSRLLSDRFSAERPKGSFSTLEIQRTEQGDSAMYLCAGSLGGGSREQYFGPGTRLTVT.

This clonotype showed up just once. A junction end diverges from the germline sequence, so it may reflect a read error. The rearrangement links TRBV7-8 to TRBJ2-1; the match to TRBD2 covers 8 bases. Germline-derived CDR1 and CDR2 are SGHVS and FQNEAQ. This CDR3 is built from 14 residues. The CDR3 reads CASLRGGLYNEKFF. The CDR3 region has the DNA TGTGCCAGTTTACGGGGGGGACTATACAATGAGAAGTTCTTC.

This clonotype occurred a few times. The rearrangement joins TRBV29-1 to TRBJ2-7; possibly TRBD2 for D (6 bases). Trimming stripped 4 bases from V and 3 bases from J, with 7 bases between. Germline-derived CDR1 and CDR2 are SQVTM and ANQGSEA. The CDR3 runs to 11 residues. This CDR3 is CSVGGDYEQYF. In DNA form, the CDR3 reads TGCAGCGTTGGGGGGGACTACGAGCAGTACTTC.

The sample holds a few counts of this clonotype. The V gene is TRBV12-3 or TRBV12-4, the J gene TRBJ2-7, with 11 bases aligning to TRBD1. CDR3 length equals 17 residues. The V and J ends lost 5 bases and 1 base, in that order; junction bases with no gene match: 10. The CDR3 bases are TGTGCCAGCAGTCTCGGACAGGGGGCTTACGGGTCCTACGAGCAGTACTTC. This translates into CASSLGQGAYGSYEQYF.

The table lists this clonotype with a few counts. The rearrangement links TRBV18 to TRBJ2-3; 9 bases are shared with TRBD1. The germline CDR1 and CDR2 sequences are KGHSH and LQKENI. This CDR3 is 15 amino acids long. The J segment lost 14 bases and the V segment lost 0 bases, leaving 12 bases of the junction unmatched. CDR3 sequence (DNA): TGTGCCAGCTCACCACCCCCAGACAGGGGGGGAGAAGTGTATTTT. Amino acid sequence: CASSPPPDRGGEVYF.

This chain connects TRBV4-1 to TRBJ1-5, with TRBD1 as a possible D gene (6 bases). Germline V CDR1 and CDR2: MGHRA, YSYEKL. The V gene lost 1 base and the J gene lost 1 base, with 11 bases spanning the gap. The CDR3 covers 16 residues. In DNA, the CDR3 is TGCGCCAGCAGCCAAGGTTACAGGGTAAGCAATCAGCCCCAGCATTTT. Its translation: CASSQGYRVSNQPQHF.

This clonotype was observed a few times. This rearrangement joins TRBV9 to TRBJ2-2, with 13 positions matching TRBD2. J lost 7 bases, V lost 3 bases, and 3 bases had no gene match. From germline, CDR1 is SGDLS and CDR2 YYNGEE. The CDR3 has 15 amino acids. The CDR3 DNA sequence: TGTGCCAGCAGCGAGGGACTAGCGGGAATCGGGGAGCTGTTTTTT. Translating it yields CASSEGLAGIGELFF.